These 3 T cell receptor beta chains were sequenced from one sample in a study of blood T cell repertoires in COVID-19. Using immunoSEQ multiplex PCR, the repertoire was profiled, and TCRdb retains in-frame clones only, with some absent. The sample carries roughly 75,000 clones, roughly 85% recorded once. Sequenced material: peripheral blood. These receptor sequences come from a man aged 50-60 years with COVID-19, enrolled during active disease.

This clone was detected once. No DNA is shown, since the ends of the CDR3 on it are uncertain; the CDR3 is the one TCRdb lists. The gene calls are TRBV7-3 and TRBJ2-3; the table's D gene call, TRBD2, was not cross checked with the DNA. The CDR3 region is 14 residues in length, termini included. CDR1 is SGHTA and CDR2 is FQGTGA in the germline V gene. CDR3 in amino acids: CASSFGPGRDTQYF.

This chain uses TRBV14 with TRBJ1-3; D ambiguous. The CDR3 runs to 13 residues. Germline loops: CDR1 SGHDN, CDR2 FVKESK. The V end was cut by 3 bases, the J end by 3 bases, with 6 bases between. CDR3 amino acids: CASSQELGNTIYF. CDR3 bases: TGTGCCAGCAGCCAGGAGCTTGGAAACACCATATATTTT. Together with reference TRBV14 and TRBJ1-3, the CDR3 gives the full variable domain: EAGVTQFPSHSVIEKGQTVTLRCDPISGHDNLYWYRRVMGKEIKFLLHFVKESKQDESGMPNNRFLAERTGGTYSTLKVQPAELEDSGVYFCASSQELGNTIYFGEGSWLTVV.

The CDR3 spells CASSKWGTKNTEAFF. In DNA, the CDR3 is TGTGCCAGCAGCAAATGGGGGACAAAGAACACTGAAGCTTTCTTT. V is TRBV21-1 and J is TRBJ1-1; the table's D gene call, TRBD1, was not cross checked with the DNA. TRBV21-1 has pseudogene status. This CDR3 contains 15 residues.